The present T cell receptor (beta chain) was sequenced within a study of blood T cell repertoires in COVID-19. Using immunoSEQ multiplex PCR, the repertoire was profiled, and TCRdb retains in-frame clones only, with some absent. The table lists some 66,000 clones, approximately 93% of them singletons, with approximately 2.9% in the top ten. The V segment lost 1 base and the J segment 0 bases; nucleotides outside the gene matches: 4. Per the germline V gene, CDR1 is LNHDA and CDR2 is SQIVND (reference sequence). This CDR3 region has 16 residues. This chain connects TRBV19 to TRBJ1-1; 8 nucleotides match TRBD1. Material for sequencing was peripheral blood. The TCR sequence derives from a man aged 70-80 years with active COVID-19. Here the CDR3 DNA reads TGTGCCAGTAGTATAGGTCGGGACAGGTTGAACACTGAAGCTTTCTTT. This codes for CASSIGRDRLNTEAFF.